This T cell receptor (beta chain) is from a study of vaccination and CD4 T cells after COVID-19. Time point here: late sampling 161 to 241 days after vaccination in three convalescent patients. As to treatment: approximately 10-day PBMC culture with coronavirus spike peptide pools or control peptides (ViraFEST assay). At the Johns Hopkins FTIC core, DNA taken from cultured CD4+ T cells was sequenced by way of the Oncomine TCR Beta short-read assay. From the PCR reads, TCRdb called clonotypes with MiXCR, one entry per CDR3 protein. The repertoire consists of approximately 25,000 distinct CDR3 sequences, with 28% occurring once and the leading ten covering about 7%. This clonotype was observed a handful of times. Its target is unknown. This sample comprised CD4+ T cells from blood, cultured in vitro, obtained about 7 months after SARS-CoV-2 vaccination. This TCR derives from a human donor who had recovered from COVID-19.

CDR3 region: CASLVTGTSVSEQFF. The CDR3 DNA reads TGTGCCAGCCTTGTGACCGGGACTAGCGTAAGTGAGCAGTTCTTC. The V call is TRBV7-9, the J call TRBJ2-1, with 10 bases matching TRBD2. CDR1 is SEHNR and CDR2 is FQNEAQ in the germline V gene (reference sequence). The CDR3 consists of 15 residues. V lost 8 bases, J lost 9 bases, and 13 bases stayed unmatched.